This T cell receptor (beta chain) was sequenced during a study of cytomegalovirus exposure and HLA in healthy donors. Study outcomes and limitations: A later look showed TCR association rates differing by HLA locus, highest for DRB1 and lowest for HLA-C. Association of a missense DCLRE1C variant with TCR beta V- and J-gene trimming was reported in a later analysis. The study listed under 200 cytomegalovirus-associated TCR beta chains. Sequencing depth roughly uniform across donors was assumed in presence/absence analyses.

A word on this clone: What it recognizes is unknown.

CDR3 size: 15 residues. The V gene lost 0 bases and the J gene lost 6 bases, with 14 bases spanning the gap. CDR1 is LGHNA, CDR2 YSLEER, per germline. With 60 Vbeta and 13 Jbeta primers, the PCR was carried out. Repertoires were generated with immunoSEQ multiplex PCR, while TCRdb's copy carries only in-frame clones and drops some. Of more than 95,000 clones in the sample, 75% to 85% were seen once. The sequenced material came from PBMCs. This receptor was identified in a man in his thirties or forties in good health and CMV-seronegative. This chain links TRBV4-3 with TRBJ1-2, with D unclear. The CDR3 coding sequence is TGCGCCAGCAGCCAAGATCGAGGAGGGTGGAATGGCTACACCTTC. Translating it yields CASSQDRGGWNGYTF.